The 20 T cell receptor beta chains below all came from one sample that was sequenced in a study of blood T cell repertoires in COVID-19. Assay used: immunoSEQ multiplex PCR; TCRdb lists only in-frame clones, some missing. Of roughly 130,000 clones in the sample, about four fifths were seen once. Sequenced sample: peripheral blood. These receptors originate from a woman between 50 and 59 years old with acute or convalescent COVID-19.

This chain links TRBV11-3 with TRBJ1-1, with 7 bases that match TRBD1. This CDR3 comprises 14 residues. The germline V gene encodes CDR1 SGHNT and CDR2 YENEEA. With 5 bases clipped from V and 2 bases from J, the junction kept 5 bases outside the gene matches. This CDR3 reads CASSPRDRNTEAFF. For the CDR3, the DNA is TGTGCCAGCAGCCCTAGGGACAGAAACACTGAAGCTTTCTTT.

J is TRBJ2-7 and V is TRBV6-2 or TRBV6-3; D uncertain. The germline V gene has CDR1 MNHEY and CDR2 SVGEGT. The CDR3 has 13 amino acids. Trimming took off 2 bases at V and 6 bases at J, with 11 bases between the two ends. DNA for the CDR3: TGTGCCAGCAGTTACGGCAGGCTGAGCGAGCAGTACTTC. It encodes CASSYGRLSEQYF.

The CDR3 spells CASSERGSYSGNTIYF. The DNA for the CDR3 is TGTGCCAGCAGTGAACGAGGGTCTTACTCTGGAAACACCATATATTTT. The J gene is TRBJ1-3, the V gene TRBV2; no definite D call. Trimming took off 2 bases at V and 0 bases at J, with 11 bases between the two ends. Germline CDR1 is SNHLY and CDR2 is FYNNEI. The CDR3 is 16 amino acids.

This clone occurred once. The chain has TRBV5-1 and TRBJ2-1, with 11 nucleotides matching TRBD2. The CDR3 runs to 16 residues. Germline CDR1 reads SGHRS; CDR2 reads YFSETQ. V shed 7 bases and J 3 bases; nucleotides not matched to a gene: 9. For the CDR3, the DNA is TGCGCCAGCTGCCTGGGACTAGCGGAAATCTACAATGAGCAGTTCTTC. Its protein is CASCLGLAEIYNEQFF.

The chain employs TRBV5-4 and TRBJ2-1; the match to TRBD2 covers 8 bases. CDR3 length: 13 amino acids. CDR1 and CDR2 (germline): SGHNT, YYREEE (reference sequence). The V and J ends lost 4 bases and 7 bases, in that order; junction bases with no gene match: 4. CDR3 amino acids: CASSPRGGNEQFF. The CDR3 DNA reads TGTGCCAGCAGCCCTCGGGGGGGGAATGAGCAGTTCTTC.

This chain uses TRBV4-1 with TRBJ2-1, with D tentatively TRBD1 (6 bases). CDR3 length: 16 amino acids. V was shortened by 1 base and J by 0 bases, with 10 bases between the two germline ends. Per germline, CDR1 MGHRA and CDR2 YSYEKL. The CDR3 reads CASSQGQAVSYNEQFF. CDR3 DNA: TGCGCCAGCAGCCAAGGACAGGCTGTCTCCTACAATGAGCAGTTCTTC.

The chain uses TRBV5-1 and TRBJ1-3; TRBD1 aligns across 7 bases. CDR1 and CDR2 (germline): SGHRS, YFSETQ. The length of the CDR3 is 15 residues. Trimming cost V 4 bases and J 0 bases; bases outside gene matches: 4. The CDR3 sequence: CASSAGTDSGNTIYF. In DNA form, the CDR3 reads TGCGCCAGCAGCGCCGGGACAGACTCTGGAAACACCATATATTTT.

The V gene is TRBV6-6, the J gene TRBJ1-5; 8 bases map to TRBD1. CDR1 MNHNY and CDR2 SVGAGI come from the germline V gene (reference sequence). Trimming removed 6 bases from V and 5 bases from J; junction bases left unmatched: 6. The length of the CDR3 is 14 residues. CDR3 in amino acids: CASSTGTGYQPQHF. In DNA form, the CDR3 reads TGTGCCAGCAGCACCGGGACAGGCTATCAGCCCCAGCATTTT.

This chain joins TRBV19 and TRBJ2-1; D gene ambiguous. V gave up 3 bases and J gave up 6 bases, with 24 bases separating them. Germline CDR1 LNHDA, CDR2 SQIVND (reference sequence). This CDR3 is built from 18 residues. The CDR3 protein is CASSIPPFGSSRFNEQFF. For the CDR3, the DNA is TGTGCCAGTAGTATCCCCCCCTTCGGTTCCTCTCGCTTCAATGAGCAGTTCTTC.

This chain uses TRBV28 with TRBJ1-5; 9 positions agree with TRBD1. V was clipped by 4 bases and J by 8 bases; unmatched bases: 6. CDR1 and CDR2 from the germline V gene are MDHEN and SYDVKM. The CDR3 contains 14 residues. The CDR3 DNA reads TGTGCCAGCAGTTCCGGGACAGGGAGGGAGCCCCAGCATTTT. It translates to CASSSGTGREPQHF.

The V gene is TRBV2, the J gene TRBJ2-7, with 8 bases matching TRBD2. J lost 4 bases, V lost 7 bases, and 6 bases had no gene match. The V gene's germline CDR1 is SNHLY and CDR2 FYNNEI. The CDR3 has 13 amino acids. The CDR3 nucleotides read TGTGCCAGCAACGCGGGGGGATTATACGAGCAGTACTTC. It is translated as CASNAGGLYEQYF.

The chain carries TRBV6-6 and TRBJ2-6, with 10 bases identical to TRBD1. Germline CDR1 and CDR2: MNHNY and SVGAGI (reference sequence). This CDR3 has 18 residues. The V segment lost 5 bases and the J segment 0 bases; nucleotides outside the gene matches: 7. CDR3 DNA: TGTGCCAGCAGTCCTATCCGGGACAGGGGCTCTGGGGCCAACGTCCTGACTTTC. It yields the protein CASSPIRDRGSGANVLTF.

The chain is built from TRBV6-6 and TRBJ2-1, with TRBD2 identical over 13 bases. V gave up 7 bases and J gave up 8 bases; unmatched junction bases: 5. The CDR3 consists of 14 residues. From germline, CDR1 is MNHNY and CDR2 SVGAGI (reference sequence). The CDR3 loop is CASNRLAGGYEQFF. Here the CDR3 DNA reads TGTGCCAGCAATCGACTAGCGGGGGGATATGAGCAGTTCTTC.

V usage is TRBV2 and J usage is TRBJ1-5; 7 bases agree with TRBD1. The J segment lost 3 bases and the V segment lost 4 bases, leaving 3 bases of the junction unmatched. The V gene's germline CDR1 is SNHLY and CDR2 FYNNEI. The CDR3 has 14 amino acids. The CDR3 loop is CASSVGGFNQPQHF. CDR3 DNA sequence: TGTGCCAGCAGTGTAGGGGGCTTCAATCAGCCCCAGCATTTT.

The genes are TRBV6-6 and TRBJ1-1; tentative D call: TRBD1 (5 bases). Germline CDR1 MNHNY, CDR2 SVGAGI (reference sequence). V lost 4 bases and J lost 11, with 17 bases in between. The length of the CDR3 is 13 residues. CDR3 amino acids: CASSSETGRDAFF. The CDR3 DNA is TGTGCCAGCAGTTCTGAAACAGGCCGTGATGCTTTCTTT.

This chain joins TRBV2 and TRBJ1-2, with no clear D. Germline V gene sequence: CDR1 SNHLY, CDR2 FYNNEI. V lost 6 bases to trimming and J lost 2 bases, with 10 bases between them. This CDR3 region has 13 residues. The chain's CDR3 is CASSDDTNYGYTF. CDR3 nucleotide sequence: TGTGCCAGCAGCGATGACACAAACTATGGCTACACCTTC.

This clone came up a few times. This sequence joins TRBV5-1 and TRBJ1-6; 9 bases agree with TRBD1. V gave up 0 bases and J gave up 7 bases; unmatched junction bases: 14. The CDR3 contains 19 residues. The germline gives CDR1 SGHRS, CDR2 YFSETQ. The CDR3, as DNA: TGCGCCAGCAGCTTGGACTTACCCGGGACAGGGTGGCGGAATTCACCCCTCCACTTT. Protein sequence: CASSLDLPGTGWRNSPLHF.

The chain carries TRBV24-1 and TRBJ2-3; 10 nucleotides align to TRBD2. The V segment lost 1 base and the J segment 6 bases; nucleotides outside the gene matches: 6. CDR3 length equals 16 residues. Germline V gives CDR1 KGHDR, CDR2 SFDVKD. The DNA for the CDR3 is TGTGCCACCAGTGATTTCCGAGCGGGGGGGCGGGATACGCAGTATTTT. Its protein is CATSDFRAGGRDTQYF.

This chain uses TRBV7-9 with TRBJ2-7, with TRBD1 matching 7 bases. The V gene end was trimmed by 3 bases and the J gene end by 3 bases; junction bases not matched to a gene: 11. From germline, CDR1 is SEHNR and CDR2 FQNEAQ (reference sequence). This CDR3 region has 16 residues. The CDR3 DNA reads as TGTGCCAGCAGCTTGTTTCCGACAGGGAGTTACTACGAGCAGTACTTC. Translating it yields CASSLFPTGSYYEQYF.

The CDR3 region has the DNA TGTGCCAGCTCAACCGGGTCAGCAAACACCGGGGAGCTGTTTTTT. Translated, it gives CASSTGSANTGELFF. The chain carries TRBV18 and TRBJ2-2; D uncertain. Germline CDR1 and CDR2: KGHSH and LQKENI. This CDR3 has 15 amino acids. With 5 bases removed from V and 2 bases from J, the gap between germline ends came to 12 bases. The whole variable domain, remainder taken from reference TRBV18 and TRBJ2-2, is NAGVMQNPRHLVRRRGQEARLRCSPMKGHSHVYWYRQLPEEGLKFMVYLQKENIIDESGMPKERFSAEFPKEGPSILRIQQVVRGDSAAYFCASSTGSANTGELFFGEGSRLTVL.